This T cell receptor (beta chain) was sequenced in a study of blood T cell repertoires in COVID-19. Sequenced by immunoSEQ multiplex PCR; TCRdb stores in-frame clones only, minus some. The sample has approximately 250,000 clones; 86% are singletons. Germline CDR1 LGHDT, CDR2 YNNKEL (reference sequence). The CDR3 is 14 amino acids. V shed 5 bases and J 3 bases; nucleotides not matched to a gene: 7. Sequencing was done on a sample of peripheral blood. This TCR came from a woman in her 70s with COVID-19, enrolled during active disease. The chain carries TRBV3-1 (or the pseudogene TRBV3-2) and TRBJ2-7, with 7 bases that match TRBD1. Written as DNA, the CDR3 is TGTGCCAGCAGCTCCCAGGGACAGCGCTACGAGCAGTACTTC. It translates to CASSSQGQRYEQYF.